One sample yielded the 27 T cell receptor beta chains listed below, sequenced in a study of shared clonotypes between healthy human individuals. TCRdb's table, derived via immunoSEQ multiplex PCR, lists solely in-frame clones and lacks some. The sample yields 550,000 to 800,000 clones, 90% seen once. Material: memory CD8+ T cells from PBMCs. Noted subset: CD45RO+ cells pooled with CCR7-negative TemRA cells. These receptors came from a man between 18 and 29 years old in good health. Some clones in this sample may be carry-over from other donors' samples.

The gene calls are TRBV4-1 and TRBJ2-7, with 9 positions matching TRBD2. The germline CDR1 and CDR2 sequences are MGHRA and YSYEKL. V lost 4 bases and J lost 2; bases outside the gene matches: 12. This CDR3 is built from 17 residues. The CDR3 sequence is CASSLPPLAGITYEQYF. The DNA of the CDR3 is TGCGCCAGCAGCCTCCCCCCCCTAGCGGGGATAACCTACGAGCAGTACTTC.

The count of this clone is one. The genes are TRBV16 and TRBJ1-5; no definite D call. The V and J ends lost 2 bases and 5 bases respectively, with 10 bases between them. The germline CDR1 and CDR2 sequences are KGHSY and FQNENV. This CDR3 is built from 14 residues. Here the CDR3 reads CASSQGHGYQPQHF. The DNA of the CDR3 is TGTGCCAGCAGCCAAGGTCACGGTTATCAGCCCCAGCATTTT. Full variable domain (rest looked up from reference TRBV16 and TRBJ1-5): GEEVAQTPKHLVRGEGQKAKLYCAPIKGHSYVFWYQQVLKNEFKFLISFQNENVFDETGMPKERFSAKCLPNSPCSLEIQATKLEDSAVYFCASSQGHGYQPQHFGDGTRLSIL.

A word on this clone: The same CDR3 is also encoded by other DNA sequences in this sample. The chain recombines TRBV28 with TRBJ2-7, with D perhaps TRBD1 (6 bases). Germline-derived CDR1 and CDR2 are MDHEN and SYDVKM. The CDR3 covers 13 residues. Trimming pared 5 bases from V and 2 bases from J, leaving 10 bases between. CDR3 residues: CASSQGQTYEQYF. CDR3 DNA sequence: TGTGCCAGCAGTCAAGGACAGACCTACGAGCAGTACTTC.

The CDR3 DNA reads as TGTGCCAGCAGCCAAGCGCTCGGGGAGAACACTGAAGCTTTCTTT. Protein: CASSQALGENTEAFF. The chain combines TRBV14 with TRBJ1-1; D gene unclear. CDR1 and CDR2 from the germline V gene are SGHDN and FVKESK. CDR3 length equals 15 residues. V shed 1 base and J shed 1 base, with 10 bases lying between them.

Notes on this clone: With only one base between it and a far larger clone, this is likely a read error. The chain uses TRBV7-6 and TRBJ2-7, with 7 bases that match TRBD1. J lost 3 bases, V lost 5 bases, and 1 base had no gene match. The CDR3 runs to 12 residues. CDR1 SGHVS and CDR2 FNYEAQ come from the germline V gene. As DNA, the CDR3 is TGTGCCAGCAGCGGGGACAGCTACGAGCAGTACTTC. Translating gives CASSGDSYEQYF.

This chain links TRBV7-8 with TRBJ2-7, with TRBD2 matching over 8 bases. The CDR3 runs 14 residues. Germline CDR1 SGHVS, CDR2 FQNEAQ. Losses at the gene ends were 5 bases for V and 3 bases for J; bases not matched to a gene: 6. The CDR3 here is CASSHGRAVYEQYF. CDR3 nucleotide sequence: TGTGCCAGCAGCCACGGGAGGGCGGTCTACGAGCAGTACTTC.

The chain joins TRBV28 to TRBJ2-7, with TRBD2 matching 11 bases. Germline V gene data show CDR1 as MDHEN and CDR2 as SYDVKM. This CDR3 comprises 17 residues. V was pared by 1 base and J by 7 bases, with 12 bases of the junction left unmatched. The CDR3 reads CASSLFITSGRMGEQYF. CDR3 sequence (DNA): TGTGCCAGCAGTTTATTTATTACTAGCGGGAGAATGGGGGAGCAGTACTTC.

The chain couples TRBV4-1 to TRBJ1-4; 7 bases line up with TRBD1. The CDR3 extends over 14 amino acids. Trimming at V came to 4 bases and at J to 8 bases, leaving 7 bases not matched to a gene. Germline CDR1 and CDR2: MGHRA and YSYEKL. The CDR3 protein is CASSPTGREEKLFF. The CDR3 bases are TGCGCCAGCAGCCCGACAGGGAGGGAAGAAAAACTGTTTTTT.

The chain recombines TRBV11-2 with TRBJ2-5; 14 bases agree with TRBD2. V lost 5 bases to trimming and J lost 1 base; unmatched junction nucleotides: 3. The CDR3 consists of 16 residues. CDR1 is SGHAT and CDR2 is FQNNGV in the germline V gene. The CDR3 nucleotides are TGTGCCAGCAGCACTGGACTAGCGGGAGGCCAAGAGACCCAGTACTTC. As protein: CASSTGLAGGQETQYF.

The rearrangement uses TRBV5-1 and TRBJ2-1; 9 nucleotides line up with TRBD1. Per the germline V gene, CDR1 is SGHRS and CDR2 is YFSETQ. This CDR3 is 16 amino acids long. The junction had 5 bases not matched to a gene; V was cut back by 2 bases and J by 2 bases. The CDR3 loop is CASSFTDRGTYNEQFF. CDR3 DNA: TGCGCCAGCAGCTTCACGGACAGGGGAACCTACAATGAGCAGTTCTTC. Full variable domain (remainder filled in from reference TRBV5-1 and TRBJ2-1): KAGVTQTPRYLIKTRGQQVTLSCSPISGHRSVSWYQQTPGQGLQFLFEYFSETQRNKGNFPGRFSGRQFSNSRSEMNVSTLELGDSALYLCASSFTDRGTYNEQFFGPGTRLTVL.

V gene TRBV21-1 combines with J gene TRBJ2-3; TRBD1, the table's D call, lacks a check against the DNA. TRBV21-1 is listed as a pseudogene. This CDR3 has 17 amino acids. CDR3: CASSKGGQGGSGDTQYF. CDR3 nucleotide sequence: TGTGCCAGCAGCAAAGGTGGACAGGGAGGGTCTGGGGATACGCAGTATTTT.

This clone was detected once. The chain couples TRBV10-1 to TRBJ2-3; 11 bases are a match to TRBD2. In germline, CDR1 is WNHNN, CDR2 SYGVQD (reference sequence). V lost 2 bases to trimming and J lost 6 bases; unmatched junction nucleotides: 4. This CDR3 is built from 15 residues. The CDR3 here is CASSEISSGRDTQYF. The CDR3 DNA is TGCGCCAGCAGTGAGATTTCTAGCGGGAGGGATACGCAGTATTTT.

As concerns this clone: Other DNA sequences in this specimen translate into the identical CDR3. CDR3 in amino acids: CASSLQGYGYTF. The CDR3 DNA follows: TGTGCCAGCAGTTTACAGGGGTACGGCTACACCTTC. This rearrangement joins TRBV27 to TRBJ1-2; perhaps TRBD1 as D (6 bases). Trimming removed 2 bases at V and 8 bases at J, with 9 bases between. This CDR3 comprises 12 residues. Looked up from germline, CDR1 is MNHEY and CDR2 is SMNVEV (reference sequence).

This clone has only a few counts. This sequence joins TRBV7-9 and TRBJ1-2, with D tentatively TRBD1 (5 bases). V shed 4 bases and J shed 8 bases, with 20 bases lying between them. Germline V gives CDR1 SEHNR, CDR2 FQNEAQ (reference sequence). The CDR3 has 15 amino acids. CDR3 residues: CASSWGTPVPWGYTF. In nucleotides, the CDR3 is TGTGCCAGCAGCTGGGGGACCCCAGTCCCATGGGGCTACACCTTC. The full variable domain, in which reference TRBV7-9 and TRBJ1-2 provide the parts outside the CDR3, is DTGVSQNPRHKITKRGQNVTFRCDPISEHNRLYWYRQTLGQGPEFLTYFQNEAQLEKSRLLSDRFSAERPKGSFSTLEIQRTEQGDSAMYLCASSWGTPVPWGYTFGSGTRLTVV.

The rearrangement links TRBV5-1 to TRBJ2-3, with D possibly matching TRBD1 (5 bases). The germline V gene has CDR1 SGHRS and CDR2 YFSETQ. This CDR3 contains 17 residues. The V end was cut by 4 bases, the J end by 0 bases, with 18 bases between. The CDR3 coding sequence is TGCGCCAGCAGCGAGGCCTTCAGGGCCCCTAGCACAGATACGCAGTATTTT. Translation: CASSEAFRAPSTDTQYF.

The chain recombines TRBV14 with TRBJ2-1; D uncertain. Germline-derived CDR1 and CDR2 are SGHDN and FVKESK. CDR3 length: 15 residues. The V gene lost 6 bases and the J gene lost 7 bases, with 19 bases spanning the gap. In DNA, the CDR3 is TGTGCCAGCAGTCAGATTTCGCGGCCCCTTAATGAGCAGTTCTTC. It yields the protein CASSQISRPLNEQFF.

V is TRBV19 and J is TRBJ2-1; 10 positions agree with TRBD2. Germline loops: CDR1 LNHDA, CDR2 SQIVND (reference sequence). Germline trimming cut 3 bases from V and 1 base from J; bases unmatched to any gene: 9. There are 18 residues in the CDR3. The CDR3 protein is CASSIPTPSGSSYNEQFF. CDR3 nucleotide sequence: TGTGCCAGTAGTATCCCTACGCCTAGCGGGAGTTCCTACAATGAGCAGTTCTTC.

The gene calls are TRBV27 and TRBJ2-7; TRBD1 matches at 9 bases. CDR1 MNHEY and CDR2 SMNVEV come from the germline V gene (reference sequence). After removal of 10 bases from V and 3 bases from J, the junction contained 7 bases not matched to a gene. This CDR3 has 13 amino acids. The CDR3 DNA follows: TGTGCCACCCGGGACAGGGAAAACTACGAGCAGTACTTC. Translation gives CATRDRENYEQYF.

The chain is built from TRBV7-2 and TRBJ2-2; no firm D call. Germline V gene sequence: CDR1 SGHTA, CDR2 FQGNSA. The germline V and J ends were trimmed by 7 bases and 5 bases, with 8 bases remaining between them. The CDR3 loop spans 12 amino acids. The CDR3, as DNA: TGTGCCAGCAAGTTGGATACCGGGGAGCTGTTTTTT. Translating gives CASKLDTGELFF.

This clone was seen a single time. V usage is TRBV27 and J usage is TRBJ2-1, with 7 positions matching TRBD1. V gave up 2 bases and J gave up 2 bases; unmatched junction bases: 12. Germline loops: CDR1 MNHEY, CDR2 SMNVEV (reference sequence). The CDR3 has 18 residues. CDR3 protein: CASSLLEAPGTAYNEQFF. CDR3 sequence (DNA): TGTGCCAGCAGTTTACTAGAAGCCCCCGGGACAGCCTACAATGAGCAGTTCTTC.

This clone was seen a single time. The V and J genes are TRBV28 and TRBJ1-3; TRBD1 matches at 7 bases. The junction had 4 bases not matched to a gene; V was cut back by 5 bases and J by 0 bases. Per the germline V gene, CDR1 is MDHEN and CDR2 is SYDVKM. The CDR3 has 15 residues. The CDR3 sequence: CASSIRGPSGNTIYF. For the CDR3, the DNA is TGTGCCAGCAGTATAAGGGGGCCCTCTGGAAACACCATATATTTT.

The chain joins TRBV9 to TRBJ1-2; D remains unclear. CDR1 is SGDLS and CDR2 is YYNGEE in the germline V gene. The CDR3 sequence is 13 residues long. V was clipped by 2 bases and J by 2 bases, with 7 bases between them. As DNA, the CDR3 is TGTGCCAGCAGCGTCTGGGGAAACTATGGCTACACCTTC. This sequence encodes CASSVWGNYGYTF. The full variable domain, its missing parts supplied by reference TRBV9 and TRBJ1-2, is DSGVTQTPKHLITATGQRVTLRCSPRSGDLSVYWYQQSLDQGLQFLIQYYNGEERAKGNILERFSAQQFPDLHSELNLSSLELGDSALYFCASSVWGNYGYTFGSGTRLTVV.

V gene TRBV5-6 combines with J gene TRBJ2-2, with 7 bases fitting TRBD1. Germline V gives CDR1 SGHDT, CDR2 YYEEEE. This CDR3 contains 16 residues. After removal of 2 bases from V and 3 bases from J, the junction contained 7 bases not matched to a gene. CDR3: CASSFKADRYTGELFF. In DNA form, the CDR3 reads TGTGCCAGCAGCTTTAAGGCGGACAGGTACACCGGGGAGCTGTTTTTT.

V and J are TRBV19 and TRBJ2-2, with D possibly matching TRBD2 (5 bases). V lost 9 bases and J lost 3, with 17 bases in between. The CDR3 runs 15 residues. Looked up from germline, CDR1 is LNHDA and CDR2 is SQIVND (reference sequence). In nucleotides, the CDR3 is TGTGCCAGCCAAGGGTCAGGACTCGACACCGGGGAGCTGTTTTTT. Protein: CASQGSGLDTGELFF.

The gene calls are TRBV6-5 and TRBJ2-3; a weak D match, TRBD2 (6 bases). Trimming removed 2 bases at V and 1 base at J, with 7 bases between. CDR3 length: 14 amino acids. Germline V gene lookup returns CDR1 MNHEY and CDR2 SVGAGI. CDR3 bases: TGTGCCAGCAGTTACGCGGGACGCACAGATACGCAGTATTTT. It specifies CASSYAGRTDTQYF.

This sequence joins TRBV7-9 and TRBJ1-1; D gene unclear. Germline V gene sequence: CDR1 SEHNR, CDR2 FQNEAQ (reference sequence). V was trimmed by 5 bases and J by 0 bases, leaving 13 bases between them. This CDR3 comprises 15 residues. CDR3 protein: CASSEQIPMNTEAFF. DNA of the CDR3: TGTGCCAGCAGCGAACAGATACCTATGAACACTGAAGCTTTCTTT.

In its sample, this clone was seen once. V gene TRBV27 combines with J gene TRBJ1-2, with a weak D call TRBD1 (5 bases). Trimming shortened V by 6 bases and J by 0 bases, and 11 bases separated the two germline ends. Germline V lookup: CDR1 MNHEY, CDR2 SMNVEV (reference sequence). The CDR3 is 14 residues long. The CDR3 nucleotides read TGTGCCAGCAGCCAGGGTGATTCTAACTATGGCTACACCTTC. It translates to CASSQGDSNYGYTF.